The present TCR beta chain was sequenced within a study of blood T cell repertoires in COVID-19. Study context: PBMCs, B-cell-depleted T cells, or T cells were the source of the cDNA or gDNA that made up the material.

The protocol was immunoSEQ multiplex PCR, while the TCRdb copy is restricted to in-frame clones and leaves out a portion. The sample has about 140,000 clones, 82% seen once; the top ten hold approximately 4.1%. This CDR3 is built from 14 residues. CDR1 MNHEY and CDR2 SVGAGI come from the germline V gene. V was pared by 2 bases and J by 5 bases, with 10 bases between. The sample holds one count of this clone. The sample was peripheral blood. The sequence was collected from an elderly woman with acute or convalescent COVID-19. The chain is built from TRBV6-5 and TRBJ1-5; possibly TRBD1 for D (5 bases). CDR3 loop: CASSYRGKDQPQHF. CDR3 sequence (DNA): TGTGCCAGCAGTTACAGGGGAAAGGATCAGCCCCAGCATTTT.